Following are 22 T cell receptor beta chains from one sample sequenced in a study of cytomegalovirus exposure and HLA in healthy donors. The PCR was carried out with 60 Vbeta primers and 13 Jbeta primers. The data were produced by immunoSEQ multiplex PCR, yet TCRdb's version contains in-frame clones alone and is incomplete. This table lists roughly 100,000 clones. Sequencing used PBMCs. Every receptor here comes from a man aged 45-65 years in good health and CMV-seronegative.

The chain joins TRBV5-1 to TRBJ1-3; no firm D call. V was cut by 2 bases and J by 16 bases, with 22 bases left in between. CDR1 is SGHRS and CDR2 is YFSETQ in the germline V gene. This CDR3 contains 14 residues. The CDR3 loop reads CASSLTPLANRGYF. In nucleotides, the CDR3 is TGCGCCAGCAGCTTAACCCCCTTGGCAAACCGAGGCTATTTT.

The V call is TRBV19, the J call TRBJ1-1; no reliable D call. Germline values: CDR1 LNHDA, CDR2 SQIVND (reference sequence). Trimming removed 3 bases from V and 4 bases from J, with 6 bases in between. The CDR3 loop spans 12 amino acids. CDR3 region: CASSMRFTEAFF. The CDR3, as DNA: TGTGCCAGTAGTATGAGGTTCACTGAAGCTTTCTTT.

The V gene is TRBV10-3, the J gene TRBJ2-7, with D perhaps TRBD2 (6 bases). The CDR3 is made up of 15 amino acids. Looked up from germline, CDR1 is ENHRY and CDR2 is SYGVKD. V lost 0 bases and J 0 bases, leaving 9 bases between the germline ends. In DNA, the CDR3 is TGTGCCATCAGTGAGTCGGCCGGGAGCTCCTACGAGCAGTACTTC. Translation: CAISESAGSSYEQYF.

This chain joins TRBV9 and TRBJ2-2; TRBD1 matches at 8 bases. Germline assignment: CDR1 SGDLS and CDR2 YYNGEE. Trimming removed 5 bases from V and 5 bases from J; junction bases left unmatched: 8. This CDR3 region has 15 residues. CDR3 sequence: CASRPQGAQTGELFF. CDR3 DNA sequence: TGTGCCAGCAGACCCCAGGGGGCGCAGACCGGGGAGCTGTTTTTT.

The rearrangement uses TRBV7-2 and TRBJ2-5, with 8 bases identical to TRBD1. The J segment lost 5 bases and the V segment lost 4 bases, leaving 6 bases of the junction unmatched. CDR1 is SGHTA and CDR2 is FQGNSA in the germline V gene. The CDR3 is made up of 14 amino acids. As DNA, the CDR3 is TGTGCCAGCAGCTCCACAGGGGGAAGGGAGACCCAGTACTTC. This sequence encodes CASSSTGGRETQYF. Full variable domain (missing parts from reference TRBV7-2 and TRBJ2-5): GAGVSQSPSNKVTEKGKDVELRCDPISGHTALYWYRQSLGQGLEFLIYFQGNSAPDKSGLPSDRFSAERTGGSVSTLTIQRTQQEDSAVYLCASSSTGGRETQYFGPGTRLLVL.

This chain links TRBV21-1 with TRBJ2-7; TRBD1 is the table's D call, not checked against the DNA. TRBV21-1 counts as a pseudogene. CDR3 length: 15 amino acids. For the CDR3, the DNA is TGTGCCAGCAGCAGGGGACAGGGGTATCCCTACGAGCAGTACTTC. Amino acid sequence: CASSRGQGYPYEQYF.

V gene TRBV6-5 combines with J gene TRBJ1-1, with unresolved D. CDR1 and CDR2 (germline): MNHEY, SVGAGI. V was clipped by 0 bases and J by 0 bases, with 5 bases between them. The CDR3 extends over 14 amino acids. The CDR3 spells CASSYSGLNTEAFF. Here the CDR3 DNA reads TGTGCCAGCAGTTACTCGGGCCTGAACACTGAAGCTTTCTTT.

V usage is TRBV11-3 and J usage is TRBJ1-2; no definite D call. This CDR3 has 12 amino acids. Per the germline V gene, CDR1 is SGHNT and CDR2 is YENEEA. The V and J ends lost 5 bases and 4 bases respectively, with 8 bases between them. The CDR3 here is CASSNGGYGYTF. The CDR3 DNA reads TGTGCCAGCAGCAACGGTGGCTATGGCTACACCTTC.

The J gene is TRBJ2-7, the V gene TRBV27; D perhaps matches TRBD2 (6 bases). Trimming stripped 6 bases from V and 3 bases from J, with 12 bases between. CDR1 and CDR2 (germline): MNHEY, SMNVEV (reference sequence). This CDR3 contains 13 residues. The CDR3 DNA reads TGTGCCAGCAGCGGCCAGGGACTCTACGAGCAGTACTTC. Protein product: CASSGQGLYEQYF.

The J gene is TRBJ1-4, the V gene TRBV25-1; D is perhaps TRBD1 (6 bases). Trimming removed 0 bases from V and 3 bases from J, with 11 bases in between. The CDR3 spans 16 residues. Looked up from germline, CDR1 is MGHDK and CDR2 is SYGVNS. DNA of the CDR3: TGTGCCAGCAGTGAATATGGGGGGGCTTCTAATGAAAAACTGTTTTTT. Translation gives CASSEYGGASNEKLFF.

The chain carries TRBV7-2 and TRBJ1-1, with D uncertain. Germline V gives CDR1 SGHTA, CDR2 FQGNSA. The CDR3 totals 12 residues. Deletions cut 5 bases from V and 8 bases from J, with 12 bases between. The CDR3 sequence: CASSPIGVEAFF. CDR3 DNA sequence: TGTGCCAGCAGCCCAATCGGAGTAGAAGCTTTCTTT.

This chain connects TRBV7-2 to TRBJ1-2, with 12 nucleotides matching TRBD1. CDR1 and CDR2 from the germline V gene are SGHTA and FQGNSA. V shed 0 bases, J shed 6 bases, and the junction held 5 bases outside the gene matches. The CDR3 consists of 16 residues. The CDR3 DNA sequence: TGTGCCAGCAGCTTAGCGCCGGGACAGGGGGCCCATGGCTACACCTTC. Translation: CASSLAPGQGAHGYTF.

The genes are TRBV27 and TRBJ1-2; 9 bases are shared with TRBD1. V trimming: 2 bases; J trimming: 6 bases; junction bases outside the gene matches: 1. There are 13 residues in the CDR3. Germline CDR1 MNHEY, CDR2 SMNVEV (reference sequence). The CDR3 is CASSLGTGHGYTF. The CDR3 DNA sequence: TGTGCCAGCAGTTTAGGGACAGGGCATGGCTACACCTTC.

V is TRBV7-2 and J is TRBJ1-3; 9 nucleotides match TRBD2. Gene TRBJ2-2 matches the end of the DNA better, so the J call may be wrong. CDR1 is SGHTA, CDR2 FQGNSA, per germline. The CDR3 contains 15 residues. As DNA, the CDR3 is TGTGCCAGCAGCAAAGTAGCGGGAGACACCGGGGAGCTGTTTTTT. Translated: CASSKVAGDTGELFF.

The chain combines TRBV19 with TRBJ2-1; D gene ambiguous. Germline CDR1 is LNHDA and CDR2 is SQIVND (reference sequence). The V end was cut by 4 bases, the J end by 0 bases, with 10 bases between. CDR3 size: 15 residues. The chain's CDR3 is CASSSIRSSYNEQFF. DNA for the CDR3: TGTGCCAGTAGTAGCATCCGTAGCTCCTACAATGAGCAGTTCTTC.

The V gene is TRBV29-1, the J gene TRBJ2-2, with 7 positions matching TRBD1. CDR1 and CDR2 (germline): SQVTM, ANQGSEA. The CDR3 is 14 residues long. Trimming at V came to 7 bases and at J to 3 bases, leaving 8 bases not matched to a gene. In DNA form, the CDR3 reads TGCAGCGGACGGACAGGACGGGACACCGGGGAGCTGTTTTTT. It specifies CSGRTGRDTGELFF.

The chain has TRBV4-3 and TRBJ1-6, with 7 bases aligning to TRBD1. Germline lookup yields CDR1 LGHNA and CDR2 YSLEER. This CDR3 contains 14 residues. V lost 1 base and J lost 14; bases outside the gene matches: 8. CDR3 residues: CASSQGQGVRALHF. The CDR3 bases are TGCGCCAGCAGCCAAGGCCAGGGGGTTCGGGCCCTCCACTTT.

The rearrangement uses TRBV19 and TRBJ2-4; 9 nucleotides line up with TRBD2. V was pared by 7 bases and J by 9 bases, with 7 bases of the junction left unmatched. There are 13 residues in the CDR3. Looked up from germline, CDR1 is LNHDA and CDR2 is SQIVND (reference sequence). CDR3 in DNA: TGTGCCAGTACCATAGCGGGGGAGACCATTCAGTACTTC. Its protein is CASTIAGETIQYF.

As to this clone: The sample carries other DNA sequences with the same CDR3. The chain recombines TRBV5-1 with TRBJ2-5; 7 bases align to TRBD1. V was clipped by 3 bases and J by 1 base; unmatched bases: 0. CDR3 size: 13 residues. Germline values: CDR1 SGHRS, CDR2 YFSETQ. The DNA for the CDR3 is TGCGCCAGCAGCTGGGACAGCCAAGAGACCCAGTACTTC. Translation: CASSWDSQETQYF.

This chain links TRBV25-1 with TRBJ2-3; D remains unclear. Germline V gene data show CDR1 as MGHDK and CDR2 as SYGVNS. The length of the CDR3 is 14 residues. V dropped 8 bases and J dropped 2 bases, with 14 bases sitting between them. The CDR3 nucleotides read TGTGCCAGCTCTAGAGGCAGAGCCACAGATACGCAGTATTTT. This translates into CASSRGRATDTQYF.

The J gene is TRBJ2-5, the V gene TRBV5-4, with TRBD2 as a possible D gene (5 bases). The ends were cut back, 7 bases at V and 3 bases at J, with 16 bases in the middle. CDR3 size: 14 residues. Germline CDR1 and CDR2: SGHNT and YYREEE (reference sequence). The CDR3: CASSLGGREETQYF. In nucleotides, the CDR3 is TGTGCCAGCTCCCTAGGCGGGCGAGAAGAGACCCAGTACTTC.

This rearrangement joins TRBV4-1 to TRBJ1-2; 7 nucleotides match TRBD1. This CDR3 region has 15 residues. CDR1 MGHRA and CDR2 YSYEKL come from the germline V gene. With 2 bases clipped from V and 0 bases from J, the junction kept 3 bases outside the gene matches. This chain's CDR3 is CASSQPGTANYGYTF. The DNA for the CDR3 is TGCGCCAGCAGCCAACCCGGGACAGCTAACTATGGCTACACCTTC.